These 24 T cell receptor beta chains came from one sample sequenced in a study of vaccination and CD4 T cells after COVID-19. CD4+ T cells that had been cultured provided DNA sequenced with the Oncomine TCR Beta short-read assay. TCRdb processed the PCR reads anew with MiXCR; each CDR3 protein has one entry. The sample has over 15,000 distinct CDR3 sequences; under 60% are singletons. Treatment in this sample: roughly nine-day PBMC culture with coronavirus spike peptide pools or control peptides (ViraFEST assay). These receptors are not linked to any known antigen. Input material: CD4+ T cells from blood, cultured in vitro. These TCRs come from a human donor who had recovered from COVID-19.

The rearrangement uses TRBV20-1 and TRBJ2-3; no reliable D call. This CDR3 has 12 amino acids. CDR1 and CDR2 (germline): DFQATT, SNEGSKA (reference sequence). Deletions cut 6 bases from V and 3 bases from J, with 10 bases between. CDR3 loop: CSAAWETDTQYF. The CDR3 DNA is TGCAGTGCCGCCTGGGAAACAGATACGCAGTATTTT.

The chain recombines TRBV3-1 with TRBJ1-1, with a possible D match to TRBD1 (5 bases). The ends were cut back, 2 bases at V and 5 bases at J, with 12 bases in the middle. Germline V gives CDR1 LGHDT, CDR2 YNNKEL (reference sequence). CDR3 length: 14 residues. The CDR3 is CASSQWGGETEAFF. In DNA form, the CDR3 reads TGTGCCAGCAGCCAATGGGGCGGCGAGACTGAAGCTTTCTTT.

This clonotype came up a few times. This rearrangement joins TRBV19 to TRBJ2-3; a weak D match, TRBD1 (8 bases). Germline CDR1 and CDR2: LNHDA and SQIVND (reference sequence). The CDR3 spans 12 residues. Trimming left V 7 bases short and J 6 bases short, with 11 bases between. CDR3 in DNA: TGTGCCAGTAACAGGGGGGGGGATACGCAGTATTTT. Translating gives CASNRGGDTQYF.

This clonotype was seen a single time. The rearrangement uses TRBV3-1 and TRBJ2-7; 8 nucleotides align to TRBD2. Germline CDR1 and CDR2: LGHDT and YNNKEL (reference sequence). The CDR3 is made up of 16 amino acids. J was trimmed by 0 bases and V by 0 bases; bases with no gene match: 4. CDR3 sequence (DNA): TGTGCCAGCAGCCAAGAGCAGGGACTAGGCTCCTACGAGCAGTACTTC. Its protein product is CASSQEQGLGSYEQYF.

The V and J genes are TRBV5-4 and TRBJ2-5; 7 nucleotides line up with TRBD1. V lost 3 bases, J lost 4 bases, and 9 bases stayed unmatched. Germline assignment: CDR1 SGHNT and CDR2 YYREEE (reference sequence). The CDR3 is 15 amino acids. For the CDR3, the DNA is TGTGCCAGCAGCTCTGGACAGGACCCGCTAGAGACCCAGTACTTC. It yields the protein CASSSGQDPLETQYF.

This clonotype was observed a handful of times. This chain links TRBV12-3 or TRBV12-4 with TRBJ1-1, with unresolved D. This CDR3 is built from 13 residues. With 7 bases removed from V and 1 base from J, the gap between germline ends came to 10 bases. CDR3 residues: CASTFSQNTEAFF. The CDR3 DNA is TGTGCCAGCACCTTCAGCCAGAACACTGAAGCTTTCTTT.

This clonotype was counted a few times. This chain links TRBV7-3 with TRBJ1-2; D is unresolved. The CDR3 consists of 12 residues. Germline V CDR1 and CDR2: SGHTA, FQGTGA. Trimming cost V 1 base and J 6 bases, with 6 bases left between them. The CDR3 reads CASSLNGDGYTF. CDR3 in DNA: TGTGCCAGCAGCTTAAATGGAGATGGCTACACCTTC.

The V and J genes are TRBV5-6 and TRBJ1-2; 10 bases match TRBD1. V shed 1 base and J 4 bases; nucleotides not matched to a gene: 10. Germline V gene data show CDR1 as SGHDT and CDR2 as YYEEEE. The CDR3 extends over 17 amino acids. Here the CDR3 reads CASSLKGTGALAYGYTF. The CDR3 nucleotides are TGTGCCAGCAGCTTGAAGGGGACAGGGGCCCTCGCCTATGGCTACACCTTC.

The chain employs TRBV20-1 and TRBJ2-7; 8 nucleotides line up with TRBD2. CDR3 length: 14 residues. Trimming took 4 bases from V and 1 from J; bases not matched to a gene: 6. Germline CDR1 is DFQATT and CDR2 is SNEGSKA (reference sequence). The CDR3 spells CSAIPSGLSYEQYF. The CDR3 nucleotides are TGCAGTGCTATTCCTAGCGGGTTATCCTACGAGCAGTACTTC.

The sample holds a few counts of this clonotype. J is TRBJ1-3 and V is TRBV7-2; D remains ambiguous. Trimming stripped 5 bases from V and 4 bases from J, with 12 bases between. The CDR3 runs 14 residues. Germline CDR1 is SGHTA and CDR2 is FQGNSA. The CDR3 DNA reads as TGTGCCAGCAGCCCCTGGGAGATAGGAAACACCATATATTTT. Its protein is CASSPWEIGNTIYF. Full variable domain (missing parts from reference TRBV7-2 and TRBJ1-3): GAGVSQSPSNKVTEKGKDVELRCDPISGHTALYWYRQSLGQGLEFLIYFQGNSAPDKSGLPSDRFSAERTGGSVSTLTIQRTQQEDSAVYLCASSPWEIGNTIYFGEGSWLTVV.

The chain links TRBV27 to TRBJ1-2, with D tentatively TRBD1 (6 bases). CDR3 size: 14 residues. In germline, CDR1 is MNHEY, CDR2 SMNVEV (reference sequence). V was shortened by 6 bases and J by 7 bases, with 18 bases between the two germline ends. The CDR3 sequence: CASSSPRGGGGYTF. CDR3 in DNA: TGTGCCAGCAGCTCGCCCCGTGGAGGGGGTGGCTACACCTTC.

This clonotype was seen more than once but under ten times. The chain has TRBV7-8 and TRBJ2-7; 8 nucleotides align to TRBD2. Trimming at V came to 5 bases and at J to 0 bases, leaving 9 bases not matched to a gene. The CDR3 spans 16 residues. Looked up from germline, CDR1 is SGHVS and CDR2 is FQNEAQ. CDR3 region: CASSERAGTSSYEQYF. CDR3 nucleotides: TGTGCCAGCAGCGAAAGAGCCGGGACTAGCTCCTACGAGCAGTACTTC.

This clonotype appeared a few times. The V call is TRBV30, the J call TRBJ1-2; D remains ambiguous. V dropped 3 bases and J dropped 4 bases, with 6 bases sitting between them. This CDR3 spans 11 amino acids. Germline CDR1 is GTSNPN and CDR2 is SVGIG (reference sequence). The CDR3 nucleotides read TGTGCCTGGAGCGCTCCCTATGGCTACACCTTC. Its translation is CAWSAPYGYTF.

J is TRBJ2-7 and V is TRBV10-3; unclear D gene. CDR3 length equals 14 residues. The germline V gene encodes CDR1 ENHRY and CDR2 SYGVKD. V lost 8 bases and J lost 2, with 16 bases in between. The CDR3 coding sequence is TGTGCCATCCAACAAGCTAGTAGGACCTACGAGCAGTACTTC. Its protein is CAIQQASRTYEQYF.

The chain is built from TRBV27 and TRBJ1-2, with D tentatively TRBD1 (5 bases). CDR3 length equals 13 residues. The germline V gene has CDR1 MNHEY and CDR2 SMNVEV (reference sequence). The V end lost 6 bases, the J end lost 4 bases, and 12 bases lay between the germline ends. CDR3 in amino acids: CASRTGDGYGYTF. The CDR3 region has the DNA TGTGCCAGCAGGACGGGGGACGGCTATGGCTACACCTTC.

The chain uses TRBV25-1 and TRBJ1-4; TRBD1 aligns across 10 bases. The V gene's germline CDR1 is MGHDK and CDR2 SYGVNS. V trimming: 0 bases; J trimming: 11 bases; junction bases outside the gene matches: 9. The CDR3 is made up of 16 amino acids. CDR3 DNA: TGTGCCAGCAGTGAATATCTGACAGGGGGCGCGAAGAAACTGTTTTTT. This sequence encodes CASSEYLTGGAKKLFF.

The gene calls are TRBV24-1 and TRBJ2-2; possibly TRBD1 or TRBD2 for D (6 bases each). In germline, CDR1 is KGHDR, CDR2 SFDVKD. Trimming took off 3 bases at V and 0 bases at J, with 13 bases between the two ends. The CDR3 sequence is 17 residues long. This CDR3 is CATSDRRGPSNTGELFF. DNA for the CDR3: TGTGCCACCAGTGATAGACGGGGGCCCTCGAACACCGGGGAGCTGTTTTTT.

This chain links TRBV27 with TRBJ2-3; D is unresolved. CDR1 and CDR2 from the germline V gene are MNHEY and SMNVEV (reference sequence). Trimming cost V 7 bases and J 2 bases, with 10 bases left between them. This CDR3 is 13 amino acids long. The CDR3 region has the DNA TGTGCCAGCATAGGTACAAACACAGATACGCAGTATTTT. Protein product: CASIGTNTDTQYF.

The V call is TRBV6-1, the J call TRBJ1-4; the D gene is possibly TRBD1 (5 bases). With 10 bases removed from V and 8 bases from J, the gap between germline ends came to 20 bases. Per the germline V gene, CDR1 is MNHNS and CDR2 is SASEGT. There are 14 residues in the CDR3. The CDR3 region is CATKIPGGREKLFF. The CDR3 DNA follows: TGTGCCACCAAAATCCCCGGGGGTCGAGAAAAACTGTTTTTT.

The chain recombines TRBV7-9 with TRBJ1-1; TRBD1 might be the D (5 bases). Per the germline V gene, CDR1 is SEHNR and CDR2 is FQNEAQ (reference sequence). V gave up 4 bases and J gave up 0 bases, with 21 bases separating them. The CDR3 totals 18 residues. The CDR3 loop is CASSSLKVGGSMNTEAFF. The DNA for the CDR3 is TGTGCCAGCAGCTCTCTTAAGGTCGGGGGGAGCATGAACACTGAAGCTTTCTTT.

The rearrangement uses TRBV5-5 and TRBJ1-1; tentative D call: TRBD1 (6 bases). Germline CDR1 SGHKS, CDR2 YYEKEE (reference sequence). Trimming cost V 6 bases and J 5 bases, with 17 bases left between them. CDR3 length: 14 amino acids. The CDR3 reads CASTRTEGGTEAFF. For the CDR3, the DNA is TGTGCCAGCACCCGGACGGAGGGGGGAACTGAAGCTTTCTTT.

In this sample, this clonotype turned up a few times. The V call is TRBV2, the J call TRBJ1-6; 8 nucleotides line up with TRBD1. Germline CDR1 and CDR2: SNHLY and FYNNEI. V dropped 6 bases and J dropped 8; count of bases not matched to a gene: 3. This CDR3 comprises 13 residues. The CDR3 spells CASRDRADSPLHF. Written as DNA, the CDR3 is TGTGCCAGCAGGGACAGGGCCGATTCACCCCTCCACTTT.

This sequence joins TRBV25-1 and TRBJ2-5, with D possibly being TRBD2 (6 bases). This CDR3 has 13 residues. Germline CDR1 reads MGHDK; CDR2 reads SYGVNS. V was trimmed by 7 bases and J by 1 base, leaving 10 bases between them. This CDR3 is CASTPGVQETQYF. In DNA form, the CDR3 reads TGTGCCAGCACCCCGGGAGTCCAAGAGACCCAGTACTTC.

This clonotype appeared a single time. The rearrangement uses TRBV30 and TRBJ2-3; D is ambiguous. Germline V gives CDR1 GTSNPN, CDR2 SVGIG (reference sequence). This CDR3 is built from 11 residues. V was shortened by 3 bases and J by 7 bases, with 8 bases between the two germline ends. Here the CDR3 DNA reads TGTGCCTGGAGCGCTGGCTATACGCAGTATTTT. This translates into CAWSAGYTQYF. Supplemented by reference TRBV30 and TRBJ2-3, the full variable domain reads SQTIHQWPATLVQPVGSPLSLECTVEGTSNPNLYWYRQAAGRGLQLLFYSVGIGQISSEVPQNLSASRPQDRQFILSSKKLLLSDSGFYLCAWSAGYTQYFGPGTRLTVL.